The 13 T cell receptor beta chains in this list originate from one sample, sequenced in a study of CD8+CD57+ T cells in acquired aplastic anemia. According to the study, genomic DNA was the template for TCR beta VDJ and CDR3 profiling. Each CDR3 protein is one row after TCRdb ran MiXCR on the reads. The sample shows some 410,000 distinct CDR3 sequences, under 80% of them seen only once. The specimen sequenced was sorted CD4+, CD8+, or CD8+CD57+ T cells (not recorded which) from PBMCs. The origin of the receptors is a human donor in good health, serving as a control.

The V gene is TRBV20-1, the J gene TRBJ1-6; unclear D gene. Germline CDR1 and CDR2: DFQATT and SNEGSKA (reference sequence). V gave up 1 base and J gave up 10 bases, with 14 bases separating them. The CDR3 extends over 14 amino acids. The CDR3 sequence is CSARGADTQSPLHF. The CDR3 nucleotides are TGCAGTGCTAGAGGGGCAGATACTCAGTCACCCCTCCACTTT.

This clonotype was seen a single time. The V gene is TRBV5-4, the J gene TRBJ1-2; the D gene is possibly TRBD1 (5 bases). The CDR3 is 16 residues long. V lost 2 bases to trimming and J lost 5 bases, with 19 bases between them. The germline V gene encodes CDR1 SGHNT and CDR2 YYREEE (reference sequence). The DNA for the CDR3 is TGTGCCAGCAGCTTAGCCAGGGAGGGTGCTGCATATGGCTACACCTTC. Translated: CASSLAREGAAYGYTF.

The CDR3 nucleotides are TGTGCCAGCAGTGGTAAAGGGACAGGGTATGAAGAGACCCAGTACTTC. Translating gives CASSGKGTGYEETQYF. This chain uses TRBV6-2 or TRBV6-3 with TRBJ2-5; 9 bases map to TRBD1. CDR1 and CDR2 from the germline V gene are MNHEY and SVGEGT. The CDR3 extends over 16 amino acids. Unmatched junction bases numbered 10, after V lost 5 bases and J lost 3 bases.

The chain uses TRBV5-1 and TRBJ2-7; no reliable D call. The germline gives CDR1 SGHRS, CDR2 YFSETQ. The CDR3 covers 13 residues. Trimming pared 6 bases from V and 2 bases from J, leaving 12 bases between. This chain's CDR3 is CASKSSFAYEQYF. The CDR3 DNA sequence: TGCGCCAGCAAAAGTAGCTTTGCCTACGAGCAGTACTTC.

The rearrangement links TRBV29-1 to TRBJ1-1; D gene ambiguous. The CDR3 is made up of 12 amino acids. Germline V CDR1 and CDR2: SQVTM, ANQGSEA. Trimming left V 3 bases short and J 1 base short, with 6 bases between. CDR3 in DNA: TGCAGCGTTGAGGGAGGGAACACTGAAGCTTTCTTT. Protein sequence: CSVEGGNTEAFF.

This chain connects TRBV7-2 to TRBJ1-5; the D gene is possibly TRBD1 (5 bases). The CDR3 totals 15 residues. Trimming took off 5 bases at V and 9 bases at J, with 20 bases between the two ends. In germline, CDR1 is SGHTA, CDR2 FQGNSA. The CDR3 bases are TGTGCCAGCAGCCCCAGCCGGGGCCGAGTCGGGCCCCAGCATTTT. Translated: CASSPSRGRVGPQHF.

V usage is TRBV5-7 and J usage is TRBJ1-1, with a tentative D call TRBD1 (5 bases). TRBV5-7 qualifies as an ORF whose function is uncertain. V dropped 0 bases and J dropped 7 bases, with 13 bases sitting between them. This CDR3 has 14 amino acids. CDR3 sequence reads: CASSLDLGTNEAFF. Written as DNA, the CDR3 is TGTGCCAGCAGCTTGGACCTTGGGACCAATGAAGCTTTCTTT.

The chain has TRBV12-3 or TRBV12-4 and TRBJ1-5; TRBD1 matches at 10 bases. CDR3 size: 15 residues. With V trimmed by 7 bases and J by 2 bases, 5 bases remained unmatched. CDR3 in DNA: TGTGCCAGCACCATGACAGGGGGCGGCAATCAGCCCCAGCATTTT. This encodes CASTMTGGGNQPQHF.

The chain employs TRBV7-2 and TRBJ2-2, with TRBD1 identical over 8 bases. CDR1 is SGHTA and CDR2 is FQGNSA in the germline V gene. The CDR3 spans 15 residues. The V gene end was trimmed by 5 bases and the J gene end by 17 bases; junction bases not matched to a gene: 19. The CDR3, as DNA: TGTGCCAGCAGCAGACAGGGGCGTGACAGGGAGACCCTCTTTTTT. Protein product: CASSRQGRDRETLFF.

This clonotype came up many times. This chain links TRBV29-1 with TRBJ2-7; no reliable D call. The length of the CDR3 is 12 residues. The V end lost 6 bases, the J end lost 1 base, and 10 bases lay between the germline ends. Germline loops: CDR1 SQVTM, CDR2 ANQGSEA. Here the CDR3 reads CSVLTESYEQYF. Written as DNA, the CDR3 is TGCAGCGTGCTGACGGAATCCTACGAGCAGTACTTC.

As for this clonotype: A clone one base away is much larger, so this may be a read error. The chain combines TRBV5-4 with TRBJ2-5; the D is unclear. Germline CDR1 SGHNT, CDR2 YYREEE (reference sequence). V lost 1 base and J 7 bases, leaving 11 bases between the germline ends. The length of the CDR3 is 13 residues. The CDR3 reads CASSLRVKGTQYF. The CDR3 nucleotides read TGTGCCAGCAGCTTGAGGGTAAAAGGGACCCAGTACTTC.

This sequence joins TRBV6-4 and TRBJ1-5; the D gene is possibly TRBD1 (5 bases). CDR1 MRHNA and CDR2 SNTAGT come from the germline V gene. The CDR3 runs to 16 residues. V gave up 4 bases and J gave up 0 bases, with 13 bases separating them. The CDR3 reads CASSAAGAVSNQPQHF. In nucleotides, the CDR3 is TGTGCCAGCAGTGCCGCCGGGGCAGTTAGCAATCAGCCCCAGCATTTT.

This clonotype was detected many times. V usage is TRBV5-4 and J usage is TRBJ2-3; 8 bases fit TRBD2. This CDR3 comprises 15 residues. With V trimmed by 4 bases and J by 2 bases, 6 bases remained unmatched. Germline assignment: CDR1 SGHNT and CDR2 YYREEE (reference sequence). CDR3 sequence reads: CASSARGGHTDTQYF. In DNA, the CDR3 is TGTGCCAGCAGCGCCCGGGGGGGACACACAGATACGCAGTATTTT.